This section outlines one T cell receptor (beta chain) sequence together with its context. Using immunoSEQ multiplex PCR, the repertoire was profiled, and TCRdb retains in-frame clones only, with some absent. The sample lists tens of thousands of clones; roughly 90% were seen once. This entry is derived from a study of T cells in localized non-small cell lung cancer. Germline V lookup: CDR1 KGHSH, CDR2 LQKENI. This CDR3 has 14 amino acids. J gave up 4 bases and V 0 bases, and 0 bases lay outside the gene matches. Sequenced here: peripheral blood mononuclear cells, sampled before any cancer treatment. The chain has TRBV18 and TRBJ2-4, with 7 bases fitting TRBD1. This receptor was taken from a female donor older than 55 with stage II lung adenocarcinoma. The CDR3 nucleotides are TGTGCCAGCTCACCACCGGGACAGAAAAACATTCAGTACTTC. It encodes CASSPPGQKNIQYF.